This T cell receptor beta chain stems from a study of blood T cell repertoires in COVID-19. Turning to the study itself: COVID-19 samples from acute and convalescent phases originated in the United States, Italy and Spain. From T cells, B-cell-depleted T cells, or PBMCs came the material, which was cDNA or gDNA.

Followed longitudinally, the Seattle patients had been enrolled during active infection. This CDR3 region has 14 residues. Germline CDR1 is SNHLY and CDR2 is FYNNEI. V shed 8 bases and J shed 0 bases, with 12 bases lying between them. Profiling relied on immunoSEQ multiplex PCR, and the TCRdb table lists in-frame clones only, not all of them. This sample has 170,000 or so clones, with around nine tenths found just once. The material sequenced was peripheral blood. V and J are TRBV2 and TRBJ2-3; possible D gene TRBD1, 5 bases. The sequence was obtained from a man between 60 and 75 years old with COVID-19, enrolled during active disease. CDR3 loop: CASGAASSTDTQYF. Here the CDR3 DNA reads TGTGCCAGCGGGGCGGCCTCTAGCACAGATACGCAGTATTTT.